The 7 T cell receptor beta chains below all came from one sample that was sequenced in a study of T-cell reconstitution after alpha-beta-depleted transplantation in children. The authors prepared the TCRbeta library with unique molecular identifiers. MiXCR, run by TCRdb on the PCR reads, gives a single entry per CDR3 protein. The table lists about a million distinct CDR3 sequences, about 29% of them singletons, with about 28% in the top ten. The source was PBMCs, mostly from graft donor cells, collected 360 days after TCRalphabeta/CD19-depleted stem cell transplant. The receptor set was obtained from a boy under three years old who had a stem cell transplant for SCID, so the T cells may come from the graft donor.

This clonotype was detected a few times. The gene calls are TRBV21-1 and TRBJ2-4; the D segment call TRBD1 is taken from the table without a DNA check. TRBV21-1 is a pseudogene locus. The CDR3 sequence is 16 residues long. CDR3 bases: TGTGCCAGCAGGGACAGCGTAACTCTAGCCAAAAACATTCAGTACTTC. Residues: CASRDSVTLAKNIQYF.

The chain employs TRBV15 and TRBJ2-1; TRBD2 matches 11 bases. Germline V CDR1 and CDR2: LNHNV, YYDKDF (reference sequence). V trimming: 4 bases; J trimming: 3 bases; junction bases outside the gene matches: 2. The CDR3 totals 15 residues. The CDR3 region has the DNA TGTGCCACCAGCACCGGGACTAGCGGCTACAATGAGCAGTTCTTC. Translated: CATSTGTSGYNEQFF.

This clonotype was counted only a few times. The chain uses TRBV11-3 and TRBJ2-7, with D unresolved. Germline assignment: CDR1 SGHNT and CDR2 YENEEA. Trimming left V 3 bases short and J 6 bases short, with 12 bases between. There are 13 residues in the CDR3. CDR3 bases: TGTGCCAGCAGCTTTGTGAGGTCGGCCGAGCAGTACTTC. Protein: CASSFVRSAEQYF.

The chain recombines TRBV4-3 with TRBJ2-2; no reliable D call. There are 15 residues in the CDR3. The V end was cut by 0 bases, the J end by 4 bases, with 9 bases between. Germline-derived CDR1 and CDR2 are LGHNA and YSLEER. CDR3 in DNA: TGCGCCAGCAGCCAAGATGGGTTTGCCACCGGGGAGCTGTTTTTT. Protein product: CASSQDGFATGELFF.

This clonotype has at least ten counts. The chain has TRBV20-1 and TRBJ1-4, with 7 bases identical to TRBD1. CDR1 and CDR2 from the germline V gene are DFQATT and SNEGSKA (reference sequence). V was clipped by 1 base and J by 8 bases; unmatched bases: 4. The CDR3 is 13 amino acids. The CDR3 DNA follows: TGCAGTGCTAGAGGACAGGGTGGGGAAAAACTGTTTTTT. It specifies CSARGQGGEKLFF.

This clonotype was detected a few times. The chain has TRBV5-6 and TRBJ2-1, with 13 positions matching TRBD2. CDR1 SGHDT and CDR2 YYEEEE come from the germline V gene. CDR3 length: 18 amino acids. J gave up 6 bases and V 3 bases, and 12 bases lay outside the gene matches. This chain's CDR3 is CASSSPGLAGTPRNEQFF. Here the CDR3 DNA reads TGTGCCAGCAGCTCTCCGGGACTAGCGGGGACCCCCCGCAATGAGCAGTTCTTC. The full variable domain, rest sourced from reference TRBV5-6 and TRBJ2-1, is DAGVTQSPTHLIKTRGQQVTLRCSPKSGHDTVSWYQQALGQGPQFIFQYYEEEERQRGNFPDRFSGHQFPNYSSELNVNALLLGDSALYLCASSSPGLAGTPRNEQFFGPGTRLTVL.

The chain carries TRBV12-3 or TRBV12-4 and TRBJ2-2, with TRBD1 matching 8 bases. Trimming removed 3 bases from V and 5 bases from J; junction bases left unmatched: 14. The CDR3 runs to 18 residues. The CDR3, as DNA: TGTGCCAGCAGTTTTCTCGAGTCCGGGACAGGCGGGACCGGGGAGCTGTTTTTT. Its protein is CASSFLESGTGGTGELFF.